This T cell receptor (beta chain) was sequenced during a study of cytomegalovirus exposure and HLA in healthy donors. The PCR contained 60 Vbeta and 13 Jbeta primers. Profiling relied on immunoSEQ multiplex PCR, and the TCRdb table lists in-frame clones only, not all of them. This repertoire shows 150,000 to 200,000 clones, over 70% found once; its top ten account for about 2.3%. V lost 0 bases to trimming and J lost 4 bases; unmatched junction nucleotides: 5. This CDR3 has 17 residues. Germline V CDR1 and CDR2: SGHRS, YFSETQ. The chain employs TRBV5-1 and TRBJ2-1, with 12 bases aligning to TRBD2. Sequenced input: PBMCs. This receptor was taken from a woman younger than 45 in good health and CMV-seronegative. The CDR3 is CASSLGALAGGYNEQFF. Written as DNA, the CDR3 is TGCGCCAGCAGCTTGGGGGCGCTAGCGGGAGGGTACAATGAGCAGTTCTTC.